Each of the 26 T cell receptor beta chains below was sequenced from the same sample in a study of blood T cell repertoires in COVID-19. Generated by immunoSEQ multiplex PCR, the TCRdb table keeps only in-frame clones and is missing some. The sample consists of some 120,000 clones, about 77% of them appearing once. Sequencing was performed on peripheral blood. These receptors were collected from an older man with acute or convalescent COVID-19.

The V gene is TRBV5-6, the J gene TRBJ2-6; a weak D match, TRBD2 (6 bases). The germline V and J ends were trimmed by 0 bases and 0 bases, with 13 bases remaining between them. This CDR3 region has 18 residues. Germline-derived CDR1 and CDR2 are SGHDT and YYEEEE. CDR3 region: CASSLGLGTFSGANVLTF. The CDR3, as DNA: TGTGCCAGCAGCTTGGGACTAGGGACCTTCTCTGGGGCCAACGTCCTGACTTTC.

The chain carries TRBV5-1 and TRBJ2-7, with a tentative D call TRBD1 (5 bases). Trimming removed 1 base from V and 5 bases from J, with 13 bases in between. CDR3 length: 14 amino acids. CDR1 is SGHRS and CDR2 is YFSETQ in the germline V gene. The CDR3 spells CASSLPAGSNEQYF. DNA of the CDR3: TGCGCCAGCAGCTTGCCCGCAGGGTCTAACGAGCAGTACTTC.

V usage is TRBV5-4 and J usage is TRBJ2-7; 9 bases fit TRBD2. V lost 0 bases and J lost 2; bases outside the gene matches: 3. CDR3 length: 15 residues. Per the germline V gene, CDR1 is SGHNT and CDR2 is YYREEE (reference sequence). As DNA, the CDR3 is TGTGCCAGCAGCTTGGATGGCGGGGGGGCCTACGAGCAGTACTTC. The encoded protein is CASSLDGGGAYEQYF.

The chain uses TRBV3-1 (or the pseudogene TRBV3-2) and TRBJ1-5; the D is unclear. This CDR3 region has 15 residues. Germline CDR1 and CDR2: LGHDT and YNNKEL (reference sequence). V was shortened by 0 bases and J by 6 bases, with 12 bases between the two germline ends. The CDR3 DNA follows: TGTGCCAGCAGCCAAGAGGGAGGGCTCTCTCAGCCCCAGCATTTT. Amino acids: CASSQEGGLSQPQHF.

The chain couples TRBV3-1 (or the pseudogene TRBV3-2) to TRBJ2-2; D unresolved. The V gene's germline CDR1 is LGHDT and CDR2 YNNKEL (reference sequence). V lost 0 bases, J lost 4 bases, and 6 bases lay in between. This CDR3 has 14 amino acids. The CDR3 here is CASSQDLPTGELFF. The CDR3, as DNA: TGTGCCAGCAGCCAAGATCTTCCCACCGGGGAGCTGTTTTTT.

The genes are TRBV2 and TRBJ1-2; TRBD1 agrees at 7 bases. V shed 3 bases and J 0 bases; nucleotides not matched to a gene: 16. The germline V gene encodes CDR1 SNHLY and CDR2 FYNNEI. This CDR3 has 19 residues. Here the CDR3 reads CASSERLYTGTASNYGYTF. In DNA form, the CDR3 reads TGTGCCAGCAGTGAGCGCCTCTACACCGGGACAGCCTCTAACTATGGCTACACCTTC. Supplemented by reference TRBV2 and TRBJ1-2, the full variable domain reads EPEVTQTPSHQVTQMGQEVILRCVPISNHLYFYWYRQILGQKVEFLVSFYNNEISEKSEIFDDQFSVERPDGSNFTLKIRSTKLEDSAMYFCASSERLYTGTASNYGYTFGSGTRLTVV.

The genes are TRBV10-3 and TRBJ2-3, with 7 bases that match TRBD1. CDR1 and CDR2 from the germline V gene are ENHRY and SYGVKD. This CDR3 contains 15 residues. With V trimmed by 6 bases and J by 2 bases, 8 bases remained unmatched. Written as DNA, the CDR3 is TGTGCCATCAGCTCGGGACAGACCAACACAGATACGCAGTATTTT. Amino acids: CAISSGQTNTDTQYF.

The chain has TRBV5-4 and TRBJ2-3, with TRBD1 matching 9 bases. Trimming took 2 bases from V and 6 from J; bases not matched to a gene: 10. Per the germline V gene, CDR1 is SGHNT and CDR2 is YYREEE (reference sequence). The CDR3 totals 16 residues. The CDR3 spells CASSFYRGLSSDTQYF. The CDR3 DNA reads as TGTGCCAGCAGCTTCTACAGGGGGCTATCTTCCGATACGCAGTATTTT.

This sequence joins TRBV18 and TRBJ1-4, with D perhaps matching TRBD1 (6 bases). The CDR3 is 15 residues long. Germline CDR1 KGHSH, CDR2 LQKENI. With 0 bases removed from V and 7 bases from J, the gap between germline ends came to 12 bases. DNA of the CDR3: TGTGCCAGCTCACCACCACAGGGAAGAGGTGAAAAACTGTTTTTT. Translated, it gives CASSPPQGRGEKLFF.

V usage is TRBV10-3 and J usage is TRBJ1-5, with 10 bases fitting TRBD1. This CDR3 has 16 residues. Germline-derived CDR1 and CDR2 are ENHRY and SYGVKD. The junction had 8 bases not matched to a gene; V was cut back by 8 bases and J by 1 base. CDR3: CAIGSGQGSSNQPQHF. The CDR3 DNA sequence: TGTGCCATCGGGTCGGGACAGGGGTCGAGCAATCAGCCCCAGCATTTT.

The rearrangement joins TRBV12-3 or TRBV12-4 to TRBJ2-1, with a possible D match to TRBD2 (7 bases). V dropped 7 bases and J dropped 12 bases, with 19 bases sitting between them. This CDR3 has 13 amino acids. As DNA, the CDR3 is TGTGCCAGCATCCGTGGCGGGGGAGGGGGGCAGTTCTTC. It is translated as CASIRGGGGGQFF.

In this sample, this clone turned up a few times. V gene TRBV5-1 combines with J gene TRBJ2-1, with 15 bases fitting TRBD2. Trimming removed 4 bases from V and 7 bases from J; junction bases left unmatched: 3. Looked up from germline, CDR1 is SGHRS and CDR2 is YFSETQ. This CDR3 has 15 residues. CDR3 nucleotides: TGCGCCAGCAGCCGGACTAGCGGGGGGGCTAATGAGCAGTTCTTC. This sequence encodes CASSRTSGGANEQFF.

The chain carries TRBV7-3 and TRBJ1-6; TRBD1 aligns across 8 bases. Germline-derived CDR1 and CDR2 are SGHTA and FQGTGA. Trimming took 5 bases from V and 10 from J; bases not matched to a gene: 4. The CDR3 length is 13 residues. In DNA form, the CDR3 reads TGTGCCAGCAGCGAGGACAGGGACTCACCCCTCCACTTT. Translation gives CASSEDRDSPLHF.

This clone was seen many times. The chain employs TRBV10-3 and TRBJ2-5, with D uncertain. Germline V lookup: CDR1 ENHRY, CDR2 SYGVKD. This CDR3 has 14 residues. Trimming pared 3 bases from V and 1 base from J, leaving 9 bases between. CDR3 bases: TGTGCCATCAGTGATTGGTCACTCCAAGAGACCCAGTACTTC. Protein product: CAISDWSLQETQYF.

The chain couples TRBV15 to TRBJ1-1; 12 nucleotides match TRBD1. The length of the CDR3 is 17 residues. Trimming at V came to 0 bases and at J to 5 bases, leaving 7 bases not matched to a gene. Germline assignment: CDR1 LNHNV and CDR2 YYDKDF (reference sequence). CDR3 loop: CATSREGTGGLRTEAFF. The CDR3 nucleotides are TGTGCCACCAGCAGAGAAGGGACAGGGGGCTTAAGGACTGAAGCTTTCTTT.

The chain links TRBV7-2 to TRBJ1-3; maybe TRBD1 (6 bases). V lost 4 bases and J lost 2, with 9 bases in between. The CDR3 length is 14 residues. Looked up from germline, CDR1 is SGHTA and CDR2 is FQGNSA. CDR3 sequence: CASSYNRAGNTIYF. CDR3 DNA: TGTGCCAGCAGCTACAACAGGGCTGGAAACACCATATATTTT.

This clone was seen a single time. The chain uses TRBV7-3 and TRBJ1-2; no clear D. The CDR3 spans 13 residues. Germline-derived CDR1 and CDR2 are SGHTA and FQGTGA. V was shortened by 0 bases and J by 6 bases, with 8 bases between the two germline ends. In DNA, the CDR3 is TGTGCCAGCAGCTTAACGTCCCAGGATGGCTACACCTTC. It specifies CASSLTSQDGYTF.

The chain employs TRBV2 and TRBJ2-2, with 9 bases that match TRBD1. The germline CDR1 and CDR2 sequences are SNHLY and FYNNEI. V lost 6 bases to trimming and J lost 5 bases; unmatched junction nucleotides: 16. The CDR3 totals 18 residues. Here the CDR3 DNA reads TGTGCCAGCAGCGTGTGGGGTGTTGGACAGGGGTCAACCGGGGAGCTGTTTTTT. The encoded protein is CASSVWGVGQGSTGELFF. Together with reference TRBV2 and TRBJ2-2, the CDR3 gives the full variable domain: EPEVTQTPSHQVTQMGQEVILRCVPISNHLYFYWYRQILGQKVEFLVSFYNNEISEKSEIFDDQFSVERPDGSNFTLKIRSTKLEDSAMYFCASSVWGVGQGSTGELFFGEGSRLTVL.

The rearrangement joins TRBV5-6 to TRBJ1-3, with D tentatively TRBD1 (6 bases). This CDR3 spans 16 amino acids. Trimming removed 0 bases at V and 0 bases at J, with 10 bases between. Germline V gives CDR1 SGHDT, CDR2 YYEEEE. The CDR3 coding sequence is TGTGCCAGCAGCTTGGTAGGGGACACCTCTGGAAACACCATATATTTT. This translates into CASSLVGDTSGNTIYF.

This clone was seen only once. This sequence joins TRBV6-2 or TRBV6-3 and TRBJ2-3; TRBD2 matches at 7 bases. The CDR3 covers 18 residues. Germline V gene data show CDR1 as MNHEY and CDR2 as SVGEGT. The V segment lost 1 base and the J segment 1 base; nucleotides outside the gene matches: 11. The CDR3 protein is CASSYLFGTAGGTDTQYF. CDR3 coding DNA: TGTGCCAGCAGTTACTTGTTTGGGACGGCGGGAGGCACAGATACGCAGTATTTT.

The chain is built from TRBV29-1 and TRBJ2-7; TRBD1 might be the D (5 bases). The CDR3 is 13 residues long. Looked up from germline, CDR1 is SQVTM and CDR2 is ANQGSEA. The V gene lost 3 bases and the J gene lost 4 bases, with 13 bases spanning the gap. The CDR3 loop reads CSVEKGSGYEQYF. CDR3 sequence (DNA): TGCAGCGTTGAGAAGGGGTCCGGGTACGAGCAGTACTTC.

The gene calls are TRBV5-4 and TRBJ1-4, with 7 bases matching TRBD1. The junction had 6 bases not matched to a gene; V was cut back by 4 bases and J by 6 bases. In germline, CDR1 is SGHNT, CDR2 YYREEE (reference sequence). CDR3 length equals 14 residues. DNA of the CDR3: TGTGCCAGCAGCCAAGGGGGCGGGTATGAAAAACTGTTTTTT. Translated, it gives CASSQGGGYEKLFF.

The CDR3 coding sequence is TGTGCCAGCACCCGCAGGGGCGGGGAGCTGTTTTTT. Translating gives CASTRRGGELFF. The V and J genes are TRBV27 and TRBJ2-2, with D possibly TRBD1 on 6 matching bases. Germline V gene sequence: CDR1 MNHEY, CDR2 SMNVEV (reference sequence). This CDR3 comprises 12 residues. Trimming removed 7 bases from V and 7 bases from J, with 10 bases in between.

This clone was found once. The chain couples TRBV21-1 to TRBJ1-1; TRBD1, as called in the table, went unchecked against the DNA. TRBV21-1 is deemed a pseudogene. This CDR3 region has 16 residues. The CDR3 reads CASSARDRGLWGEAFF. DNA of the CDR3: TGTGCCAGCAGCGCCCGGGACAGGGGCCTCTGGGGCGAAGCTTTCTTT.

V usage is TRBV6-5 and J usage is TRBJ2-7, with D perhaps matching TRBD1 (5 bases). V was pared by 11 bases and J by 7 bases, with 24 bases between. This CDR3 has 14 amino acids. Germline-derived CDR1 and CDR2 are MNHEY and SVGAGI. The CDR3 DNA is TGTGCCGGACAAACAGGAGAATTCGTGGGGGAGCAGTACTTC. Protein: CAGQTGEFVGEQYF.

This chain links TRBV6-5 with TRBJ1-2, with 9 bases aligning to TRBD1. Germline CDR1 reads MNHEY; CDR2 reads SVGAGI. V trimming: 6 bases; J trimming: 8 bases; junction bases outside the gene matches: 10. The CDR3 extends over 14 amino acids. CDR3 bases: TGTGCCAGCAGCCCCCGCGGGACAGGGATCGGCTACACCTTC. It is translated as CASSPRGTGIGYTF.